Listed below are T cell receptor beta chains from one sample, sequenced in a study of cytomegalovirus exposure and HLA in healthy donors. TCRdb's copy holds only in-frame clones and misses some; the assay was immunoSEQ multiplex PCR. Of about 130,000 clones in the sample, around 77% are singletons; the top ten hold 5% to 6%. Specimen: PBMCs. Receptor source: a man aged 30-40 years in good health and CMV-seronegative. Both conserved end residues are part of each CDR3.

V: TRBV19
CDR3: CASSTGHRQPQHF

V: TRBV5-1
CDR3: CASSGGTGGSKNIQYF

V: TRBV7-9
CDR3: CASSVTGVGYEQYF

V: TRBV6-1
CDR3: CASSEALGRVETQYF

V: TRBV11-2
CDR3: CASSLGGISGANVLTF

V: TRBV7-9
CDR3: CASRTTATNEKLFF

V: TRBV28
CDR3: CASSLLGQSSYEQYF

V: TRBV29-1
CDR3: CSASGQGVNEQFF

V: TRBV15
CDR3: CATSRSFSSGGPNYEQYF

V: TRBV4-2
CDR3: CASSQEQGRQPQHF

V: TRBV5-1
CDR3: CASSPGHREAYEQYF

V: TRBV12-5
CDR3: CASGLGEQGNTEAFF

V: TRBV27
CDR3: CASSLDRGVYEQYF

V: TRBV5-5
CDR3: CASSWGQGNYNEQFF

V: TRBV4-2
CDR3: CASSPGPGLAHNEQFF

V: TRBV14
CDR3: CASSQLRQGLNQPQHF

V: TRBV5-1
CDR3: CASSSMIGLAGVPEQFF

V: TRBV27
CDR3: CASSSGQPGGNEQYF

V: TRBV2
CDR3: CASRRQGEGYTF

V: TRBV5-1
CDR3: CASELAEKNEQFF

V: TRBV7-6
CDR3: CASSLSAGDKYEQYF

V: TRBV4-3
CDR3: CASSQDREYGAEAFF

V: TRBV6-6
CDR3: CATSPGIADIQYF

V: TRBV5-1
CDR3: CASSPGTGLEKLFF

V: TRBV11-2
CDR3: CASSDGHTSGANVLTF

V: TRBV4-3
CDR3: CASSQSSSGHMNTEAFF

V: TRBV7-9
CDR3: CASSQDSRQETQYF

V: TRBV6-5
CDR3: CASSYSGGSYEQYF

V: TRBV11-2
CDR3: CASSSHFSGATDTQYF

V: TRBV5-1
CDR3: CASSLGVPSGNTIYF

V: TRBV7-6
CDR3: CASSGGLAGAYEQYF

V: TRBV9
CDR3: CASSVVGDGTDTQYF

V: TRBV27
CDR3: CASSYIGLAISTDTQYF

V: TRBV28
CDR3: CASTRQGARSQPQHF

V: TRBV7-9
CDR3: CASSGRDTSGNTIYF

V: TRBV5-1
CDR3: CASSSGQSPSEQYF

V: TRBV5-1
CDR3: CASSFEAGAYEQYF

V: TRBV30
CDR3: CAWSAGTGNTEAFF

V: TRBV19
CDR3: CASSIDGYSNQPQHF

V: TRBV30
CDR3: CAWTDRSSYNEQFF

V: TRBV4-2
CDR3: CASSRDPGGGKARKNNSPLHF

V: TRBV6-5
CDR3: CASSTGRQETQYF

V: TRBV9
CDR3: CASSTDNTDTQYF

V: TRBV4-1
CDR3: CASSQGNRLYGYTF

V: TRBV6-1
CDR3: CASSAGQGLYNEQFF

V: TRBV7-9
CDR3: CASSGGTGGTDTQYF

V: TRBV10-3
CDR3: CAISAPGLVVEQYF

V: TRBV7-9
CDR3: CASSLRGYEQYF

V: TRBV19
CDR3: CASSIGGPRTRENTIYF

V: TRBV6-1
CDR3: CASSEVVTTSYEQYF

V: TRBV21-1
CDR3: CASSKGPRSPNTGELFF

V: TRBV10-1
CDR3: CASSDNRGPNEKLFF

V: TRBV7-6
CDR3: CASSPSGLAGSSYEQYF

V: TRBV4-3
CDR3: CASSQTLTSTGANVLTF

V: TRBV6-6
CDR3: CASSGQGSGGYTF